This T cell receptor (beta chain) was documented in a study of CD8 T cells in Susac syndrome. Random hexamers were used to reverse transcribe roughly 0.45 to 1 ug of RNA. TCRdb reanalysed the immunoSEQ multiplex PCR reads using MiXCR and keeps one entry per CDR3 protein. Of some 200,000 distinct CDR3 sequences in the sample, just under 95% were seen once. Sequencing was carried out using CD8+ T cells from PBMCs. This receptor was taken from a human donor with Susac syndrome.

Here the CDR3 DNA reads TGTGCCAGCAGCTCACCCGGGACAGGGGGCCCGGATGAGCAGTTCTTC. It encodes CASSSPGTGGPDEQFF. V and J are TRBV11-3 and TRBJ2-1; 12 bases line up with TRBD1. Germline CDR1 reads SGHNT; CDR2 reads YENEEA. The J segment lost 8 bases and the V segment lost 4 bases, leaving 9 bases of the junction unmatched. CDR3 length: 16 residues.